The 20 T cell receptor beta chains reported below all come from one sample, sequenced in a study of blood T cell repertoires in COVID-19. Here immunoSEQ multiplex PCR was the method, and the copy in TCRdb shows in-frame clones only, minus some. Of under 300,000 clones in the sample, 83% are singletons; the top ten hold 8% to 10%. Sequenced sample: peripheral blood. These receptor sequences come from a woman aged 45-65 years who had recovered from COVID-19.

This chain's CDR3 is CASSRDRTYEQYF. CDR3 in DNA: TGCGCCAGCAGCCGTGACAGAACCTACGAGCAGTACTTC. The chain carries TRBV5-1 and TRBJ2-7, with D perhaps TRBD1 (5 bases). The CDR3 runs to 13 residues. The germline V gene has CDR1 SGHRS and CDR2 YFSETQ. V was pared by 4 bases and J by 2 bases, with 10 bases between.

This chain's CDR3 is CASSPRDGSGTEAFF. The CDR3 nucleotides are TGTGCCAGCTCACCACGGGACGGGAGTGGCACTGAAGCTTTCTTT. The V and J genes are TRBV18 and TRBJ1-1; D may be TRBD1 (5 bases). The V gene's germline CDR1 is KGHSH and CDR2 LQKENI. Deletions cut 1 base from V and 4 bases from J, with 13 bases between. The CDR3 consists of 15 residues.

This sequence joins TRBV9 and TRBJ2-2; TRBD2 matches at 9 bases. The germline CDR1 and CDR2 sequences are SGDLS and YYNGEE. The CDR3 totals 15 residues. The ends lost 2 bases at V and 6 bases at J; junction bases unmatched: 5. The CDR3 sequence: CASSVSGRSSGELFF. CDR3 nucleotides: TGTGCCAGCAGCGTTAGCGGGAGATCTTCCGGGGAGCTGTTTTTT. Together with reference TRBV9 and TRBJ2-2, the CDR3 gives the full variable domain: DSGVTQTPKHLITATGQRVTLRCSPRSGDLSVYWYQQSLDQGLQFLIQYYNGEERAKGNILERFSAQQFPDLHSELNLSSLELGDSALYFCASSVSGRSSGELFFGEGSRLTVL.

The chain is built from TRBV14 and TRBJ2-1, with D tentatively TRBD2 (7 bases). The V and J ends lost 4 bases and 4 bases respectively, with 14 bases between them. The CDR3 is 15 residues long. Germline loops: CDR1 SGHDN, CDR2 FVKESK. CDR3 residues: CASSPSGGQYNEQFF. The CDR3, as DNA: TGTGCCAGCAGCCCCTCGGGGGGCCAATACAATGAGCAGTTCTTC.

In DNA, the CDR3 is TGTGCCTGGAGCCGGCAGGATAATCAGCCCCAGCATTTT. Residues: CAWSRQDNQPQHF. The chain combines TRBV30 with TRBJ1-5; D gene ambiguous. This CDR3 is built from 13 residues. The V gene's germline CDR1 is GTSNPN and CDR2 SVGIG (reference sequence). V was clipped by 3 bases and J by 4 bases, with 10 bases between them.

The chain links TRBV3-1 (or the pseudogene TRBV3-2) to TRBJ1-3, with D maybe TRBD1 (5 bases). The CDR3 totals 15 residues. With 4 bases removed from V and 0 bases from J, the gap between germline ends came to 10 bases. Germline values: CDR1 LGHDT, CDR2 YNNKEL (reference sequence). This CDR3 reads CASSLGVGSGNTIYF. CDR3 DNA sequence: TGTGCCAGCAGCCTAGGGGTCGGCTCTGGAAACACCATATATTTT.

CDR3 protein: CSARARETQYF. Here the CDR3 DNA reads TGCAGTGCTAGGGCACGAGAGACCCAGTACTTC. The V gene is TRBV20-1, the J gene TRBJ2-5; D not certain. This CDR3 spans 11 amino acids. The germline V gene has CDR1 DFQATT and CDR2 SNEGSKA (reference sequence). V lost 3 bases and J 4 bases, leaving 6 bases between the germline ends.

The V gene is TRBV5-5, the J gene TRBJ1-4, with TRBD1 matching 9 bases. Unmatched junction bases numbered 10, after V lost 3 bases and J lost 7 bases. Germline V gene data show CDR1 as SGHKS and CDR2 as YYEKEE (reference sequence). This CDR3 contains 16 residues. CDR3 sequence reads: CASSSSLQGAFEKLFF. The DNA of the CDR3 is TGTGCCAGCAGCTCGTCATTACAGGGGGCATTTGAAAAACTGTTTTTT.

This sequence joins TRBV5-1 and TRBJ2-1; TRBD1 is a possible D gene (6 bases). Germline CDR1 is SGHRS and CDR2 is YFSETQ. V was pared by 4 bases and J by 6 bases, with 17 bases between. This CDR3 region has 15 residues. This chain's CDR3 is CASSRPETGANEQFF. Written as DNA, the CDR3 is TGCGCCAGCAGCCGGCCGGAGACAGGAGCCAATGAGCAGTTCTTC.

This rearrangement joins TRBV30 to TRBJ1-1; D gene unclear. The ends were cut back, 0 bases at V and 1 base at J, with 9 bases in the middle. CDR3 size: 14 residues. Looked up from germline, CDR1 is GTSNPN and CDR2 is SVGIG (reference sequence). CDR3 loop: CAWSVAGRNTEAFF. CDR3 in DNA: TGTGCCTGGAGTGTAGCTGGGAGGAACACTGAAGCTTTCTTT.

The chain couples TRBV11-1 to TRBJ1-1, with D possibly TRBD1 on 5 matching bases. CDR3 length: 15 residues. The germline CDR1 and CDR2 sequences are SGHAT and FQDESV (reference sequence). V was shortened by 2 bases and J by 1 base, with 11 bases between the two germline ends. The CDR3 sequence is CASSLRGDGNTEAFF. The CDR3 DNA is TGTGCCAGCAGCTTACGCGGGGACGGGAACACTGAAGCTTTCTTT.

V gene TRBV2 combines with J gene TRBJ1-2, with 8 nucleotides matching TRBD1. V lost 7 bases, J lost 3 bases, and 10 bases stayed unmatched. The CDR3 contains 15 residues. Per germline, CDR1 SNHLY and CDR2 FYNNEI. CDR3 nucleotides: TGTGCCAGCAAGCCTCAGGGGGCGACTCACTATGGCTACACCTTC. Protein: CASKPQGATHYGYTF.

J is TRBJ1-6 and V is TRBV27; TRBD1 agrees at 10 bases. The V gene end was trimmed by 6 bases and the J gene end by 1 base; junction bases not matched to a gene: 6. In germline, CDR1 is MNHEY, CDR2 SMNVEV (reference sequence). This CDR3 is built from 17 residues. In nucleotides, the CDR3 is TGTGCCAGCAGGCGCAAGGACAGGGGGTCCTATAATTCACCCCTCCACTTT. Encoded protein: CASRRKDRGSYNSPLHF.

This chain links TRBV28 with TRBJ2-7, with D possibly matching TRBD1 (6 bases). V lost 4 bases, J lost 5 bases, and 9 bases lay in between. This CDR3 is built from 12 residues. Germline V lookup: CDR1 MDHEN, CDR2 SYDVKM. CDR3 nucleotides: TGTGCCAGCAGTTCCGCAGGGGACGAGCAGTACTTC. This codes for CASSSAGDEQYF.

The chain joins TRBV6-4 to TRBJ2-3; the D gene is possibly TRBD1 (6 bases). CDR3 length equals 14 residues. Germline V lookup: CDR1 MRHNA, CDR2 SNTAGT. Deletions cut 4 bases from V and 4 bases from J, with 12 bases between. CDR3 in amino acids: CASSGQGQADTQYF. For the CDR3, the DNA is TGTGCCAGCAGTGGTCAGGGGCAGGCAGATACGCAGTATTTT.

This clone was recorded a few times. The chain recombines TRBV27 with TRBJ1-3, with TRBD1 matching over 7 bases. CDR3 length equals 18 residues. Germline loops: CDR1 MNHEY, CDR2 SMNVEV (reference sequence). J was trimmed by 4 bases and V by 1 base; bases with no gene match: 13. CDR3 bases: TGTGCCAGCAGTTTATTCCAGAGGACAGGAGTCCGCGGAAACACCATATATTTT. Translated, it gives CASSLFQRTGVRGNTIYF.

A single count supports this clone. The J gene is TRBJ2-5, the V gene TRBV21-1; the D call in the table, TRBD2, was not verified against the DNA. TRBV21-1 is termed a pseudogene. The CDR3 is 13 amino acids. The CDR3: CASSKGGCETQYF. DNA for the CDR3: TGTGCCAGCAGCAAGGGGGGTTGCGAGACCCAGTACTTC.

The CDR3 sequence is CASSLDRGRGYTF. The CDR3 DNA reads TGTGCCAGCAGCTTAGACAGGGGTAGAGGCTACACCTTC. The J gene is TRBJ1-2, the V gene TRBV7-9, with 7 bases lining up with TRBD1. Germline CDR1 SEHNR, CDR2 FQNEAQ (reference sequence). The CDR3 has 13 residues. Trimming at V came to 1 base and at J to 8 bases, leaving 4 bases not matched to a gene.

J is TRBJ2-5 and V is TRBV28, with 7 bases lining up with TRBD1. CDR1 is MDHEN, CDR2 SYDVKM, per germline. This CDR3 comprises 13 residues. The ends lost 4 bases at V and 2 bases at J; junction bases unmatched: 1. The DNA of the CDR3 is TGTGCCAGCAGTTCGGGACAGCAAGAGACCCAGTACTTC. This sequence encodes CASSSGQQETQYF.

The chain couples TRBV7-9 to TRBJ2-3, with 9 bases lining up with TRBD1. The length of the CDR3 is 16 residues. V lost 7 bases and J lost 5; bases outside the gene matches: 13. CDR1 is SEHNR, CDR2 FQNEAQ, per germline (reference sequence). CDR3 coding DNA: TGTGCCAGCACCGTCGTCGGGACAGGGACGGGAGATACGCAGTATTTT. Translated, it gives CASTVVGTGTGDTQYF.